Listed here are 18 T cell receptor beta chains from one sample, sequenced in a study of spatial heterogeneity in lung cancer. Study-wide results and caveats: One measure, the expanded intratumoral alpha and beta TCR count, tracked tumor mutation counts.

No antigens are known for them. Time point defined: sample taken at primary tumor resection. TCRdb itself ran the 5' RACE reads through MiXCR, one entry per CDR3 protein. The table records under 20,000 distinct CDR3 sequences, roughly 5.7% of them present only once. The starting material was lung tumor tissue, obtained at surgery. Source of these receptors: a female donor with early-stage non-small cell lung cancer.

Ten or more counts support this clonotype. This beta chain appears as a stray read in a library generated for alpha chains; its size is not informative. The gene calls are TRBV10-3 and TRBJ2-5, with TRBD2 as a possible D gene (5 bases). The ends were cut back, 0 bases at V and 5 bases at J, with 19 bases in the middle. The CDR3 runs 17 residues. The germline gives CDR1 ENHRY, CDR2 SYGVKD. CDR3: CAISESGGGPSGETQYF. DNA for the CDR3: TGTGCCATCAGTGAGTCGGGTGGTGGCCCCTCGGGGGAGACCCAGTACTTC.

This clonotype was detected many times. In a library made to pick up alpha chains, this beta chain is a stray read with a size that means little. The chain uses TRBV20-1 and TRBJ2-7, with no clear D. The V gene lost 1 base and the J gene lost 5 bases, with 15 bases spanning the gap. Germline V lookup: CDR1 DFQATT, CDR2 SNEGSKA (reference sequence). This CDR3 contains 14 residues. The CDR3 sequence is CSARGSGVDHEQYF. CDR3 bases: TGCAGTGCTAGAGGGTCTGGGGTGGATCACGAGCAGTACTTC.

This clonotype occurred many times. This beta chain is a stray sequence in a library constructed for alpha chains; its clone size is not meaningful. This chain links TRBV6-5 with TRBJ2-2; the match to TRBD2 covers 7 bases. Trimming removed 2 bases from V and 7 bases from J; junction bases left unmatched: 7. Per the germline V gene, CDR1 is MNHEY and CDR2 is SVGAGI. The CDR3 has 15 amino acids. CDR3 sequence reads: CASSYAGGRFGELFF. The CDR3 DNA sequence: TGTGCCAGCAGTTACGCTGGCGGGAGATTCGGGGAGCTGTTTTTT.

This clonotype was seen repeatedly, ten times or more. Since the library was made to target alpha chains, this beta chain is a stray read and its abundance is not meaningful. The CDR3 region is CASSGGLYYGYTF. DNA for the CDR3: TGCGCCAGCAGCGGGGGCCTGTACTATGGCTACACCTTC. The chain uses TRBV5-1 and TRBJ1-2, with a tentative D call TRBD1 (6 bases). The CDR3 runs to 13 residues. Germline V gene lookup returns CDR1 SGHRS and CDR2 YFSETQ. V shed 4 bases and J shed 3 bases, with 10 bases lying between them.

A few counts support this clonotype. In a library made to pick up alpha chains, this beta chain is a stray read with a size that means little. The V call is TRBV3-1, the J call TRBJ2-2; no clear D gene. Germline CDR1 and CDR2: LGHDT and YNNKEL (reference sequence). This CDR3 is 14 amino acids long. The V end lost 3 bases, the J end lost 1 base, and 6 bases lay between the germline ends. The CDR3 coding sequence is TGTGCCAGCAGCCACCGGAGGAACACCGGGGAGCTGTTTTTT. As protein: CASSHRRNTGELFF.

This clonotype was recorded at least ten times. This beta chain appears as a stray read in a library generated for alpha chains; its size is not informative. The genes are TRBV7-8 and TRBJ2-4; no definite D call. CDR1 SGHVS and CDR2 FQNEAQ come from the germline V gene. This CDR3 spans 15 amino acids. V was cut by 5 bases and J by 0 bases, with 11 bases left in between. The CDR3: CASSGNSLAKNIQYF. In nucleotides, the CDR3 is TGTGCCAGCAGCGGAAACAGTCTAGCCAAAAACATTCAGTACTTC.

This clonotype has at least ten counts. The size of this beta chain means little, since it is a stray read in a library made for alpha chains. The rearrangement joins TRBV7-3 to TRBJ2-1; the match to TRBD1 covers 9 bases. V dropped 0 bases and J dropped 7; count of bases not matched to a gene: 4. Germline V gene sequence: CDR1 SGHTA, CDR2 FQGTGA. The CDR3 loop spans 15 amino acids. The CDR3 sequence: CASSLTPGQGNEQFF. The CDR3 bases are TGTGCCAGCAGCTTAACCCCGGGACAGGGTAATGAGCAGTTCTTC.

This clonotype was seen ten or more times. A read error may produce the germline difference seen at one junction end. Because the library targeted alpha chains, this beta chain is an off-target read whose size means little. The chain carries TRBV28 and TRBJ2-7; 14 bases agree with TRBD2. CDR3 length: 13 amino acids. CDR1 MDHEN and CDR2 SYDVKM come from the germline V gene. CDR3 sequence: CASRADPGLAGVF. In nucleotides, the CDR3 is TGTGCCAGCAGAGCCGACCCGGGACTAGCGGGAGTCTTC.

Concerning this clonotype itself: A much larger clone lies a single base off, so this may be a read error. This beta chain slipped into a library made for alpha chains as a stray read, so its size is not meaningful. The V call is TRBV29-1, the J call TRBJ2-2, with 7 bases lining up with TRBD2. This CDR3 comprises 15 residues. V shed 3 bases, J shed 4 bases, and the junction held 8 bases outside the gene matches. Germline values: CDR1 SQVTM, CDR2 ANQGSEA. The CDR3 nucleotides read TGCAGCGTTGAGACTAGCAGGAGTATCACCGGGGAGCTGTTTTTT. Residues: CSVETSRSITGELFF.

This clonotype was detected ten times or more. The library was built for alpha chains, so this beta chain is an off-target read and its size means little. V gene TRBV5-1 combines with J gene TRBJ2-7; D gene uncertain. Germline-derived CDR1 and CDR2 are SGHRS and YFSETQ. V was pared by 0 bases and J by 1 base, with 5 bases between. This CDR3 has 13 residues. In nucleotides, the CDR3 is TGCGCCAGCAGCTTGGCCTCGTCCTACGAGCAGTACTTC. It specifies CASSLASSYEQYF.

There are many counts of this clonotype. This beta chain appears as a stray read in a library generated for alpha chains; its size is not informative. The chain employs TRBV2 and TRBJ2-7; a weak D match, TRBD1 (5 bases). CDR1 SNHLY and CDR2 FYNNEI come from the germline V gene. The CDR3 has 13 amino acids. The germline V and J ends were trimmed by 6 bases and 3 bases, with 12 bases remaining between them. In DNA, the CDR3 is TGTGCCAGCAGACATGACAGACTCTACGAGCAGTACTTC. This gives the protein CASRHDRLYEQYF.

Notes on this clonotype: Within a library made for alpha chains, this beta chain is off target, and its count is uninformative. V gene TRBV10-2 combines with J gene TRBJ2-7; weak D call: TRBD2 (5 bases). In germline, CDR1 is WSHSY, CDR2 SAAADI. The CDR3 contains 15 residues. V gave up 0 bases and J gave up 2 bases, with 11 bases separating them. The CDR3 region has the DNA TGCGCCAGCAGTGAGTCCTCCGGACTCCCCTACGAGCAGTACTTC. Amino acid sequence: CASSESSGLPYEQYF.

This clonotype came up many times. For a library built for alpha chains, this beta chain is a stray read; little rests on its size. The chain couples TRBV7-9 to TRBJ2-7, with 8 nucleotides matching TRBD1. The CDR3 runs 14 residues. V was pared by 6 bases and J by 3 bases, with 7 bases of the junction left unmatched. Germline CDR1 and CDR2: SEHNR and FQNEAQ (reference sequence). CDR3 amino acids: CASRDDRGNYEQYF. CDR3 nucleotides: TGTGCCAGCAGGGATGACAGGGGTAACTACGAGCAGTACTTC. Full variable domain (remainder filled in from reference TRBV7-9 and TRBJ2-7): DTGVSQNPRHKITKRGQNVTFRCDPISEHNRLYWYRQTLGQGPEFLTYFQNEAQLEKSRLLSDRFSAERPKGSFSTLEIQRTEQGDSAMYLCASRDDRGNYEQYFGPGTRLTVT.

This clonotype has at least ten counts. This beta chain is an off-target read within a library intended for alpha chains, so its frequency means little. The V gene is TRBV7-6, the J gene TRBJ2-1; a weak D match, TRBD1 (5 bases). The CDR3 is 13 amino acids. The V gene lost 5 bases and the J gene lost 9 bases, with 14 bases spanning the gap. The germline V gene has CDR1 SGHVS and CDR2 FNYEAQ. CDR3 sequence reads: CASSKVGGAEQFF. The CDR3, as DNA: TGTGCCAGCAGCAAGGTGGGTGGGGCTGAGCAGTTCTTC.

In this sample, this clonotype turned up a few times. Because the library targeted alpha chains, this beta chain is an off-target read whose size means little. The chain carries TRBV5-1 and TRBJ2-7, with D perhaps TRBD2 (6 bases). The CDR3 has 17 residues. CDR1 and CDR2 from the germline V gene are SGHRS and YFSETQ. The V gene lost 0 bases and the J gene lost 3 bases, with 19 bases spanning the gap. CDR3 region: CASSLGSSGHNFYEQYF. The CDR3, as DNA: TGCGCCAGCAGCTTGGGCTCGAGCGGGCATAATTTCTACGAGCAGTACTTC.

As for this clonotype: This beta chain slipped into a library made for alpha chains as a stray read, so its size is not meaningful. The V call is TRBV27, the J call TRBJ2-7; 7 positions agree with TRBD2. The germline V gene has CDR1 MNHEY and CDR2 SMNVEV (reference sequence). The CDR3 spans 14 residues. Trimming cost V 3 bases and J 0 bases; bases outside gene matches: 2. The CDR3 protein is CASSFGGSSYEQYF. The DNA of the CDR3 is TGTGCCAGCAGTTTTGGCGGGAGCTCCTACGAGCAGTACTTC.

This clonotype was observed a handful of times. Its ends do not fully match the called genes, so a read error is possible. Because the library targeted alpha chains, this beta chain is an off-target read whose size means little. The chain employs TRBV10-1 and TRBJ2-5; TRBD2 matches 14 bases. Per the germline V gene, CDR1 is WNHNN and CDR2 is SYGVQD (reference sequence). The length of the CDR3 is 15 residues. CDR3 in DNA: TGCGCCAGCAGAGGGACTAGCGGGAGAGAAGAGACCCAGTATTTC. Its protein product is CASRGTSGREETQYF.

In this sample, this clonotype turned up many times. This beta chain turned up in a library designed for alpha chains; as an off-target read, its abundance says little. The gene calls are TRBV18 and TRBJ2-7, with 10 positions matching TRBD2. CDR3 size: 15 residues. Looked up from germline, CDR1 is KGHSH and CDR2 is LQKENI. J lost 7 bases, V lost 6 bases, and 12 bases had no gene match. In DNA, the CDR3 is TGTGCCAGCTCTCCATCCGGGACTAGCGACAGGGAGCAGTACTTC. Translating it yields CASSPSGTSDREQYF.